Presented here are 24 T cell receptor beta chains from one specimen sequenced in a study of regulatory T cells in long-lasting Graves disease. Documented time point: persistent/refractory GD, antithyroid drugs over 5 years with positive TRAb. There was RNA extracted from PBMCs, and the TCR library was made from it. CDR3-region Arm-PCR and iRepertoire HTBI primers produced the TCR beta libraries. Using its own MiXCR run on the multiplex PCR reads, TCRdb lists one record per CDR3 protein. This table holds around 430,000 distinct CDR3 sequences, approximately 23% found once. Material: peripheral blood mononuclear cells (PBMCs), obtained when the disease was refractory, from a patient treated with antithyroid drugs. Every receptor here comes from a female donor with Graves disease.

This chain uses TRBV30 with TRBJ2-6; D possibly matches TRBD1 or TRBD2 (6 bases each). CDR3 size: 15 residues. The V end was cut by 1 base, the J end by 4 bases, with 11 bases between. Germline lookup yields CDR1 GTSNPN and CDR2 SVGIG (reference sequence). The CDR3: CAWSAEGGGANVLTF. The DNA for the CDR3 is TGTGCCTGGAGTGCGGAAGGGGGGGGGGCCAACGTCCTGACTTTC.

The chain employs TRBV12-3 or TRBV12-4 and TRBJ1-1; possible D gene TRBD1, 6 bases. Trimming took off 2 bases at V and 3 bases at J, with 13 bases between the two ends. The length of the CDR3 is 15 residues. CDR3 in DNA: TGTGCCAGCAGTTTACACTCAGGGGTAGACACTGAAGCTTTCTTT. Amino acids: CASSLHSGVDTEAFF.

V is TRBV7-2 and J is TRBJ2-2; D not certain. Trimming shortened V by 5 bases and J by 1 base, and 17 bases separated the two germline ends. This CDR3 contains 17 residues. Germline V gene data show CDR1 as SGHTA and CDR2 as FQGNSA. DNA for the CDR3: TGTGCCAGCAGCAGATCTGAGGCCAGCCTGAACACCGGGGAGCTGTTTTTT. This gives the protein CASSRSEASLNTGELFF. The full variable domain, rest sourced from reference TRBV7-2 and TRBJ2-2, is GAGVSQSPSNKVTEKGKDVELRCDPISGHTALYWYRQSLGQGLEFLIYFQGNSAPDKSGLPSDRFSAERTGGSVSTLTIQRTQQEDSAVYLCASSRSEASLNTGELFFGEGSRLTVL.

The chain links TRBV28 to TRBJ2-7; no definite D call. V lost 5 bases and J lost 5, with 22 bases in between. Germline V gene data show CDR1 as MDHEN and CDR2 as SYDVKM. CDR3 length equals 16 residues. The CDR3 reads CASSIPKGVGAHEQYF. CDR3 DNA: TGTGCCAGCAGTATCCCCAAAGGCGTTGGAGCCCACGAGCAGTACTTC.

This sequence joins TRBV15 and TRBJ2-2; 11 bases match TRBD1. Germline trimming cut 3 bases from V and 6 bases from J; bases unmatched to any gene: 0. CDR3 length equals 14 residues. Germline loops: CDR1 LNHNV, CDR2 YYDKDF (reference sequence). CDR3 sequence reads: CATSRDRGPGELFF. CDR3 in DNA: TGTGCCACCAGCAGGGACAGGGGGCCCGGGGAGCTGTTTTTT.

Details on this clonotype: One base separates it from a far larger clone, so it is likely a read error. The chain combines TRBV6-1 with TRBJ1-1, with a possible D match to TRBD1 (5 bases). This CDR3 comprises 14 residues. Germline CDR1 and CDR2: MNHNS and SASEGT. Between the trimmed V and J ends, which lost 10 bases and 2 bases, there was a span of 17 bases. The CDR3 region is CAIRSGTGNTEAFF. The CDR3 bases are TGTGCCATCAGGTCCGGGACGGGAAACACTGAAGCTTTCTTT.

This clonotype was found many times. The rearrangement links TRBV20-1 to TRBJ1-1, with D uncertain. Germline CDR1 is DFQATT and CDR2 is SNEGSKA (reference sequence). CDR3 length equals 12 residues. Deletions cut 5 bases from V and 4 bases from J, with 11 bases between. The CDR3 DNA sequence: TGCAGTGCTGTGGACTGGGGCACTGAAGCTTTCTTT. It codes for CSAVDWGTEAFF.

This clonotype was recorded a few times. The rearrangement uses TRBV14 and TRBJ2-7; D is undetermined. This CDR3 region has 13 residues. V was cut by 5 bases and J by 7 bases, with 15 bases left in between. Germline V lookup: CDR1 SGHDN, CDR2 FVKESK. Here the CDR3 DNA reads TGTGCCAGCAGCACGGCCCCAGCAGGAGAGCAGTACTTC. Translated, it gives CASSTAPAGEQYF.

The chain employs TRBV6-2 or TRBV6-3 and TRBJ1-3, with D possibly matching TRBD1 (6 bases). The V end lost 7 bases, the J end lost 0 bases, and 22 bases lay between the germline ends. The germline gives CDR1 MNHEY, CDR2 SVGEGT. The CDR3 has 18 amino acids. For the CDR3, the DNA is TGTGCCAGCAAATCAGGGGACCTACAGATTGTCTCTGGAAACACCATATATTTT. Its protein product is CASKSGDLQIVSGNTIYF.

This sequence joins TRBV7-2 and TRBJ1-3; D call uncertain. This CDR3 region has 13 residues. V lost 5 bases to trimming and J lost 3 bases, with 8 bases between them. Germline V gene data show CDR1 as SGHTA and CDR2 as FQGNSA. The CDR3 region is CASSIQVGNTIYF. CDR3 coding DNA: TGTGCCAGCAGCATTCAAGTTGGAAACACCATATATTTT.

This clonotype has just a few counts. V gene TRBV7-3 combines with J gene TRBJ2-6; unclear D gene. CDR1 is SGHTA and CDR2 is FQGTGA in the germline V gene. This CDR3 is 15 amino acids long. Trimming left V 5 bases short and J 0 bases short, with 8 bases between. DNA of the CDR3: TGTGCCAGCAGCAGAGACTCCTCTGGGGCCAACGTCCTGACTTTC. Translating gives CASSRDSSGANVLTF.

The genes are TRBV7-9 and TRBJ1-2; D is uncertain. The germline gives CDR1 SEHNR, CDR2 FQNEAQ (reference sequence). The ends were cut back, 6 bases at V and 4 bases at J, with 6 bases in the middle. The CDR3 is 11 residues long. The CDR3 nucleotides are TGTGCCAGCAGACCTTTCTATGGCTACACCTTC. Its protein is CASRPFYGYTF.

The chain employs TRBV3-1 and TRBJ2-7; TRBD2 is a possible D gene (6 bases). Between the trimmed V and J ends, which lost 4 bases and 3 bases, there was a span of 16 bases. This CDR3 has 15 amino acids. Germline assignment: CDR1 LGHDT and CDR2 YNNKEL (reference sequence). The CDR3 protein is CASSRATGLYYEQYF. The CDR3 bases are TGTGCCAGCAGCCGAGCAACGGGACTTTACTACGAGCAGTACTTC.

This clonotype appeared many times. The J gene is TRBJ2-4, the V gene TRBV19; maybe TRBD2 (5 bases). Looked up from germline, CDR1 is LNHDA and CDR2 is SQIVND (reference sequence). The CDR3 runs 13 residues. Trimming took 7 bases from V and 5 from J, leaving 12 bases between them. DNA of the CDR3: TGTGCCAGTAAACGGGGTATGGAAAACATTCAGTACTTC. Protein sequence: CASKRGMENIQYF.

This clonotype was recorded many times. The chain employs TRBV30 and TRBJ2-7; a possible D gene is TRBD2 (5 bases). CDR1 GTSNPN and CDR2 SVGIG come from the germline V gene (reference sequence). The CDR3 has 12 residues. Trimming took 0 bases from V and 3 from J, leaving 6 bases between them. CDR3 coding DNA: TGTGCCTGGAGTGTAGAGGGCTACGAGCAGTACTTC. Its protein product is CAWSVEGYEQYF. The full variable domain, with the rest looked up from reference TRBV30 and TRBJ2-7, is SQTIHQWPATLVQPVGSPLSLECTVEGTSNPNLYWYRQAAGRGLQLLFYSVGIGQISSEVPQNLSASRPQDRQFILSSKKLLLSDSGFYLCAWSVEGYEQYFGPGTRLTVT.

This clonotype has more than one count but fewer than ten. This chain uses TRBV15 with TRBJ1-4; D is ambiguous. The CDR3 totals 13 residues. Trimming cost V 0 bases and J 10 bases, with 9 bases left between them. CDR1 is LNHNV and CDR2 is YYDKDF in the germline V gene (reference sequence). DNA of the CDR3: TGTGCCACCAGCAGAGATCGGGGTGGAAAACTGTTTTTT. It encodes CATSRDRGGKLFF. The entire variable domain, with the rest obtained from reference TRBV15 and TRBJ1-4, is as follows: DAMVIQNPRYQVTQFGKPVTLSCSQTLNHNVMYWYQQKSSQAPKLLFHYYDKDFNNEADTPDNFQSRRPNTSFCFLDIRSPGLGDTAMYLCATSRDRGGKLFFGSGTQLSVL.

The V and J genes are TRBV5-1 and TRBJ1-4; D possibly corresponds to TRBD1 (5 bases). The CDR3 consists of 14 residues. Deletions cut 6 bases from V and 3 bases from J, with 12 bases between. CDR1 is SGHRS and CDR2 is YFSETQ in the germline V gene. The CDR3 DNA follows: TGCGCCAGCAAGGAAGGGGTTGCTAATGAAAAACTGTTTTTT. Its protein product is CASKEGVANEKLFF.

There are many counts of this clonotype. The chain uses TRBV28 and TRBJ1-6, with a tentative D call TRBD1 (5 bases). The V gene's germline CDR1 is MDHEN and CDR2 SYDVKM. This CDR3 contains 18 residues. V was cut by 7 bases and J by 7 bases, with 26 bases left in between. CDR3 sequence reads: CASTPPGHQIFSNSPLHF. The CDR3 DNA reads as TGTGCCAGCACCCCCCCTGGACACCAGATTTTTTCCAATTCACCCCTCCACTTT. Full variable domain (missing parts from reference TRBV28 and TRBJ1-6): DVKVTQSSRYLVKRTGEKVFLECVQDMDHENMFWYRQDPGLGLRLIYFSYDVKMKEKGDIPEGYSVSREKKERFSLILESASTNQTSMYLCASTPPGHQIFSNSPLHFGNGTRLTVT.

The sample holds many counts of this clonotype. V gene TRBV30 combines with J gene TRBJ2-5, with D hard to call. CDR3 length: 12 residues. Germline CDR1 reads GTSNPN; CDR2 reads SVGIG (reference sequence). V was shortened by 0 bases and J by 4 bases, with 6 bases between the two germline ends. The CDR3 DNA follows: TGTGCCTGGAGTGTACGGTCAGAGACCCAGTACTTC. This codes for CAWSVRSETQYF.

This chain joins TRBV2 and TRBJ1-2; D gene ambiguous. CDR3 length equals 13 residues. CDR1 and CDR2 from the germline V gene are SNHLY and FYNNEI. Trimming removed 4 bases from V and 4 bases from J, with 10 bases in between. CDR3 loop: CASSADGSYGYTF. In nucleotides, the CDR3 is TGTGCCAGCAGTGCGGACGGGAGCTATGGCTACACCTTC.

Here the CDR3 reads CASSPIAGGNTGELFF. CDR3 in DNA: TGTGCCAGCAGCCCAATAGCGGGGGGGAACACCGGGGAGCTGTTTTTT. This chain joins TRBV25-1 and TRBJ2-2; 10 nucleotides agree with TRBD2. Per the germline V gene, CDR1 is MGHDK and CDR2 is SYGVNS. The CDR3 is 16 residues long. J gave up 1 base and V 6 bases, and 5 bases lay outside the gene matches.

This clonotype occurred many times. This rearrangement joins TRBV19 to TRBJ1-1; D is perhaps TRBD1 (5 bases). The CDR3 consists of 14 residues. Trimming stripped 3 bases from V and 5 bases from J, with 13 bases between. Germline assignment: CDR1 LNHDA and CDR2 SQIVND (reference sequence). DNA of the CDR3: TGTGCCAGTAGTATCGCGGGGGGAAGGACTGAAGCTTTCTTT. It specifies CASSIAGGRTEAFF.

There are many counts of this clonotype. The V call is TRBV25-1, the J call TRBJ1-3; perhaps TRBD1 as D (6 bases). Trimming removed 5 bases from V and 4 bases from J, with 12 bases in between. The CDR3 totals 14 residues. Germline V lookup: CDR1 MGHDK, CDR2 SYGVNS. CDR3 residues: CASSTTGRGNTIYF. In DNA, the CDR3 is TGTGCCAGCAGTACGACAGGAAGGGGAAACACCATATATTTT. Variable domain in full (rest from reference TRBV25-1 and TRBJ1-3): EADIYQTPRYLVIGTGKKITLECSQTMGHDKMYWYQQDPGMELHLIHYSYGVNSTEKGDLSSESTVSRIRTEHFPLTLESARPSHTSQYLCASSTTGRGNTIYFGEGSWLTVV.

This clonotype was seen only a few times. This chain uses TRBV20-1 with TRBJ2-3; D is undetermined. The length of the CDR3 is 13 residues. The germline V gene encodes CDR1 DFQATT and CDR2 SNEGSKA (reference sequence). The V and J ends lost 6 bases and 0 bases respectively, with 10 bases between them. CDR3 protein: CSASQVSTDTQYF. CDR3 sequence (DNA): TGCAGTGCCAGTCAAGTTAGCACAGATACGCAGTATTTT.